What follows are 3 T cell receptor beta chains derived from one specimen sequenced in a study of blood T cell repertoires in COVID-19 (dated by TCRdb to about 2020). Library creation used the immunoSEQ multiplex PCR assay. TCRdb retrieved this table from immuneACCESS and kept in-frame rearrangements only. Not all clones are present; in checked studies, unresolved V genes account for under half, and no reason is known for the remainder. Across this sample there are more than 200,000 clones, with around 84% seen only once. The ten largest clones represent around 7% of the sample. Sequenced material: PBMCs or T cells enriched from blood (not recorded which). Receptors originate from a woman aged 40 to 50 with acute COVID-19.

This chain connects TRBV7-8 to TRBJ1-2; D not certain. Germline V gene lookup returns CDR1 SGHVS and CDR2 FQNEAQ. V was clipped by 1 base and J by 4 bases, with 13 bases between them. The CDR3 loop spans 15 amino acids. The CDR3 sequence: CASSLDEGPGYGYTF. As DNA, the CDR3 is TGTGCCAGCAGCTTAGACGAGGGCCCGGGCTATGGCTACACCTTC.

The V call is TRBV30, the J call TRBJ1-1, with D possibly matching TRBD1 (5 bases). The CDR3 totals 12 residues. Germline assignment: CDR1 GTSNPN and CDR2 SVGIG (reference sequence). V gave up 1 base and J gave up 5 bases, with 8 bases separating them. The CDR3 region has the DNA TGTGCCTGGAGTGGGGGGGAAACTGAAGCTTTCTTT. Encoded protein: CAWSGGETEAFF.

The chain links TRBV19 to TRBJ2-3, with 13 bases aligning to TRBD2. The V segment lost 10 bases and the J segment 4 bases; nucleotides outside the gene matches: 11. Germline values: CDR1 LNHDA, CDR2 SQIVND (reference sequence). The CDR3 runs 16 residues. The chain's CDR3 is CATHPWTSGSADTQYF. The CDR3 region has the DNA TGTGCCACCCACCCATGGACTAGCGGGAGTGCAGATACGCAGTATTTT.